This paragraph covers one TCR beta chain sequence. Its target is not known. The sample is drawn from a study of T cells in localized non-small cell lung cancer. General study results and limits: Investigators sequenced only a single tumor region, leaving heterogeneity possible. Uninvolved adjacent lung had more T cell clonality than any other tissue, topping tumor. Among the top 100 tumor clones, a median about 57 appeared in adjacent lung. A raised T cell density in blood coincided with lengthier overall survival.

The CDR3 covers 13 residues. Germline V gene data show CDR1 as MGHRA and CDR2 as YSYEKL. Trimming left V 4 bases short and J 2 bases short, with 9 bases between. Clones were read by immunoSEQ multiplex PCR, and TCRdb kept only the in-frame ones, dropping some. The sample records about 30,000 clones, 70% to 90% being singletons. The sequence was collected from a female donor aged 60 or older with stage III squamous cell lung carcinoma. The sample here was peripheral blood, taken before any cancer treatment. This chain joins TRBV4-1 and TRBJ2-7, with D possibly being TRBD1 or TRBD2 (5 bases each). The CDR3 bases are TGCGCCAGCAGCCCCCCGGGACCCTACGAGCAGTACTTC. This sequence encodes CASSPPGPYEQYF.